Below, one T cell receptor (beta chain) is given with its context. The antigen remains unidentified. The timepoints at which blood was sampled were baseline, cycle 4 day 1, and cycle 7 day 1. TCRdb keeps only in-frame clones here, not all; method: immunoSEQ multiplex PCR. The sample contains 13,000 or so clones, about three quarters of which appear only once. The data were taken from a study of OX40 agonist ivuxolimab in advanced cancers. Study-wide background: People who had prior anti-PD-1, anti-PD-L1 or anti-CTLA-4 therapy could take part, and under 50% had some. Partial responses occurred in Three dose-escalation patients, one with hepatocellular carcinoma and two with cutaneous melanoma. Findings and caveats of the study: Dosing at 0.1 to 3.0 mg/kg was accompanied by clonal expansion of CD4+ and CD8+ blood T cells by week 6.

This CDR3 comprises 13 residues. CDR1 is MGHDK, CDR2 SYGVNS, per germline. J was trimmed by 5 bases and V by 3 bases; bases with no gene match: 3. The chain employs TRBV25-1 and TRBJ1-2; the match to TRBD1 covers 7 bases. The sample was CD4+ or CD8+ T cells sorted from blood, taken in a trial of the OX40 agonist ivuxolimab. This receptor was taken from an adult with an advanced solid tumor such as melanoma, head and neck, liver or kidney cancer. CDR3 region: CASSEGQSYGYTF. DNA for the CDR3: TGTGCCAGCAGTGAGGGACAGAGTTATGGCTACACCTTC.